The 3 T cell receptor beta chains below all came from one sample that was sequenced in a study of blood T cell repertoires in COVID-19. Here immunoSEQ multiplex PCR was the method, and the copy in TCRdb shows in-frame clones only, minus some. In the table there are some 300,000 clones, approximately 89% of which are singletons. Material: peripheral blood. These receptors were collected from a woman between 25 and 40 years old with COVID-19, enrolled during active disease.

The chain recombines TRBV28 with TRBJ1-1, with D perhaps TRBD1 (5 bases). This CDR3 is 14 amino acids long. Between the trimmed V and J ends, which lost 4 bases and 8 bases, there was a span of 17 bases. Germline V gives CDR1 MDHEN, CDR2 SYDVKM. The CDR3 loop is CASSSPSPGQEAFF. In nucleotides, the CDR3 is TGTGCCAGCAGTTCCCCCTCGCCAGGGCAAGAAGCTTTCTTT.

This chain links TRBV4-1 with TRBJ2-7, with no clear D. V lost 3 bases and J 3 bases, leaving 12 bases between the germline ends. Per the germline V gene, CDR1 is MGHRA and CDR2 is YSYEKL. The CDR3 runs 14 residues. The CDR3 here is CASSQGGRGYEQYF. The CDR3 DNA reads TGCGCCAGCAGCCAGGGTGGCCGCGGCTACGAGCAGTACTTC.

The CDR3 is CASIRDRGGSAFF. CDR3 sequence (DNA): TGTGCCAGCATTAGGGACAGGGGGGGATCAGCTTTCTTT. The chain employs TRBV6-5 and TRBJ1-1; 11 positions agree with TRBD1. After removal of 7 bases from V and 10 bases from J, the junction contained 8 bases not matched to a gene. The germline V gene has CDR1 MNHEY and CDR2 SVGAGI. The CDR3 extends over 13 amino acids.